This TCR beta chain came from a study of persistence of HIV-infected CD4 T cells. The immunoSEQ assay was version 4, run in survey mode. Here immunoSEQ multiplex PCR was the method, and the copy in TCRdb shows in-frame clones only, minus some. The sample contains about 46,000 clones, over 80% of which appear only once. On this clone: The antigen is unknown.

Cells were stimulated nonspecifically with anti-CD3/anti-CD28 magnetic beads. Sorting selected CD4+ T cells upregulating both CD40 ligand and CD69. Study-wide results and caveats: Compared with CD3/CD28-stimulated cells, CMV- and Gag-responding cells showed lower TCRbeta richness.

V lost 9 bases to trimming and J lost 0 bases, with 11 bases between them. The CDR3 covers 13 residues. Per germline, CDR1 MNHEY and CDR2 SMNVEV (reference sequence). The chain has TRBV27 and TRBJ1-1; D is unclear. The clonotype originates from an adult woman with HIV who was CMV-seropositive. The sample in question was CD4+ T cells sorted from PBMCs after 18-hour stimulation, obtained from a patient who received antiretroviral therapy. The CDR3 loop reads CASRQAMNTEAFF. For the CDR3, the DNA is TGTGCCAGTAGACAAGCTATGAACACTGAAGCTTTCTTT.